The clone carrying this TCR beta chain occurred once. The antigen is undetermined. PCR amplification relied on 60 Vbeta primers (plus 13 Jbeta primers). Assay used: immunoSEQ multiplex PCR; TCRdb lists only in-frame clones, some missing. The data contain 140,000 or so clones, roughly 88% of them singletons. The CDR3 loop spans 14 amino acids. Germline lookup yields CDR1 SEHNR and CDR2 FQNEAQ (reference sequence). V lost 1 base and J lost 5, with 12 bases in between. This entry comes from a study of cytomegalovirus exposure and HLA in healthy donors. Findings and caveats of the study: There were reportedly fewer N-insertions in an Asian-associated ancestry cluster than the approximately 670-donor mean, in a later analysis. Certain sequence variants were highly shared and formed a cluster, and this cluster was likely a sequencing artifact. It was only CMV serostatus that was available as immune exposure information.

V is TRBV7-9 and J is TRBJ2-7; tentatively, D is TRBD1 (7 bases). This sequence originates from a woman aged 40-49 years in good health and CMV-seronegative. The specimen sequenced was PBMCs. CDR3 in DNA: TGTGCCAGCAGCTTAGGGACAGGAGGGCACGAGCAGTACTTC. Translation: CASSLGTGGHEQYF.